This T cell receptor beta chain was documented in a study of response to subunit inactivated influenza vaccine. Germline-derived CDR1 and CDR2 are SEHNR and FQNEAQ (reference sequence). The CDR3 contains 16 residues. J lost 7 bases, V lost 1 base, and 7 bases had no gene match. This clonotype was detected many times. MiXCR, applied by TCRdb to the RT-PCR reads, yields one record per CDR3 protein. The sample lists some 200,000 distinct CDR3 sequences; 12% were seen once. This sample was also put to use in a study of T cells expressing NK-cell markers. That work contributes: UMIs accompanied the 5'RACE template switching by which TCR beta cDNA was made. Sequencing of TCR beta repertoires drew on sorted CD3+CD56+NKG2C+, CD3+CD56+NKG2C- and CD3+CD56-NKG2C+ T cells. Several donors' CD3+CD56-NKG2C+ cells were dominated by the same clonotypes.

The material sequenced was CD8+ T cells sorted from PBMCs, taken 12 days after vaccination. The rearrangement links TRBV7-9 to TRBJ2-1, with 10 bases matching TRBD2. The sequence was obtained from a man in his forties or fifties who received an inactivated influenza vaccine. The CDR3 region is CASSLELASGRNEQFF. CDR3 DNA sequence: TGTGCCAGCAGCTTAGAATTGGCTAGCGGGAGAAATGAGCAGTTCTTC.